Below are 14 T cell receptor beta chains sequenced from a single sample in a study of shared clonotypes between healthy human individuals. This table comes from immunoSEQ multiplex PCR, and its TCRdb copy is limited to in-frame clones, with some not included. The repertoire holds about 1.5 million clones, with 95% to 99% as singletons. The sequenced material came from naive CD4+ T cells sorted from blood. Sample subset: CD45RA+ positively selected. These receptors were obtained from a man younger than 40 in good health.

This chain links TRBV11-2 with TRBJ1-2; D is possibly TRBD1 (5 bases). The CDR3 has 13 residues. Trimming shortened V by 0 bases and J by 7 bases, and 9 bases separated the two germline ends. Germline-derived CDR1 and CDR2 are SGHAT and FQNNGV. In DNA, the CDR3 is TGTGCCAGCAGCTTAGATCGGGACGGTGGCTACACCTTC. Protein: CASSLDRDGGYTF.

The chain has TRBV9 and TRBJ2-2; 11 bases align to TRBD1. Germline trimming cut 5 bases from V and 2 bases from J; bases unmatched to any gene: 5. This CDR3 has 16 residues. Germline loops: CDR1 SGDLS, CDR2 YYNGEE. This CDR3 is CASRSGTGGNTGELFF. The CDR3 DNA sequence: TGTGCCAGCAGATCCGGGACAGGGGGAAACACCGGGGAGCTGTTTTTT. The full variable domain, with the rest looked up from reference TRBV9 and TRBJ2-2, is DSGVTQTPKHLITATGQRVTLRCSPRSGDLSVYWYQQSLDQGLQFLIQYYNGEERAKGNILERFSAQQFPDLHSELNLSSLELGDSALYFCASRSGTGGNTGELFFGEGSRLTVL.

This chain connects TRBV7-2 to TRBJ2-4; 14 bases fit TRBD2. CDR3 length: 18 residues. Trimming cost V 5 bases and J 3 bases; bases outside gene matches: 9. Germline loops: CDR1 SGHTA, CDR2 FQGNSA. CDR3 residues: CASSPWTSGRLGKNIQYF. The CDR3 coding sequence is TGTGCCAGCAGCCCCTGGACTAGCGGGAGGTTGGGCAAAAACATTCAGTACTTC.

The sample holds one count of this clone. The rearrangement links TRBV7-9 to TRBJ2-2, with 8 bases lining up with TRBD1. CDR1 and CDR2 (germline): SEHNR, FQNEAQ (reference sequence). This CDR3 has 14 amino acids. J gave up 7 bases and V 6 bases, and 7 bases lay outside the gene matches. The CDR3 DNA reads as TGTGCCAGCAGAACGGACAGGGCGTTCGGGGAGCTGTTTTTT. It specifies CASRTDRAFGELFF. The full variable domain, completed using reference TRBV7-9 and TRBJ2-2, is DTGVSQNPRHKITKRGQNVTFRCDPISEHNRLYWYRQTLGQGPEFLTYFQNEAQLEKSRLLSDRFSAERPKGSFSTLEIQRTEQGDSAMYLCASRTDRAFGELFFGEGSRLTVL.

J is TRBJ2-1 and V is TRBV7-2; 7 bases agree with TRBD2. The length of the CDR3 is 15 residues. With 2 bases clipped from V and 15 bases from J, the junction kept 16 bases outside the gene matches. CDR1 SGHTA and CDR2 FQGNSA come from the germline V gene. CDR3 amino acids: CASSLYSLGGSFLFF. Written as DNA, the CDR3 is TGTGCCAGCAGCTTATACTCTCTTGGCGGGAGTTTTCTGTTCTTC.

The chain has TRBV7-2 and TRBJ2-1; D gene ambiguous. Trimming took off 2 bases at V and 0 bases at J, with 8 bases between the two ends. The CDR3 runs to 15 residues. Germline assignment: CDR1 SGHTA and CDR2 FQGNSA. CDR3 nucleotide sequence: TGTGCCAGCAGCTTAACGGATGTCTCCTACAATGAGCAGTTCTTC. The encoded protein is CASSLTDVSYNEQFF.

The rearrangement uses TRBV5-5 and TRBJ1-5; D is perhaps TRBD1 (5 bases). V was trimmed by 0 bases and J by 9 bases, leaving 10 bases between them. Germline V gene sequence: CDR1 SGHKS, CDR2 YYEKEE (reference sequence). The CDR3 has 13 amino acids. CDR3 nucleotide sequence: TGTGCCAGCAGCTTGGACGGGGCTGGGCCCCAGCATTTT. The encoded protein is CASSLDGAGPQHF.

The gene calls are TRBV6-5 and TRBJ1-1, with D possibly TRBD1 on 5 matching bases. This CDR3 is 15 amino acids long. In germline, CDR1 is MNHEY, CDR2 SVGAGI. V lost 0 bases, J lost 4 bases, and 12 bases lay in between. CDR3 amino acids: CASSYSQVGVTEAFF. The DNA for the CDR3 is TGTGCCAGCAGTTACTCCCAGGTGGGGGTCACTGAAGCTTTCTTT.

As concerns this clone: The same CDR3 arises from other DNA sequences in this sample as well. The V and J genes are TRBV6-5 and TRBJ2-5, with 7 bases matching TRBD1. This CDR3 has 13 amino acids. The trim removed 6 bases at V and 3 bases at J, leaving 4 bases unmatched. Germline assignment: CDR1 MNHEY and CDR2 SVGAGI. Here the CDR3 DNA reads TGTGCCAGCAGCCTCGACAGGGAAGAGACCCAGTACTTC. Protein: CASSLDREETQYF.

The chain has TRBV28 and TRBJ2-7, with 10 bases matching TRBD2. V lost 3 bases to trimming and J lost 5 bases; unmatched junction nucleotides: 7. Germline V gene data show CDR1 as MDHEN and CDR2 as SYDVKM. The CDR3 totals 15 residues. CDR3 in DNA: TGTGCCAGCAGTTTCCTAGCGGGAGTCGGGAACGAGCAGTACTTC. It encodes CASSFLAGVGNEQYF.

The chain joins TRBV7-6 to TRBJ2-1; D is perhaps TRBD1 (6 bases). This CDR3 spans 14 amino acids. The germline gives CDR1 SGHVS, CDR2 FNYEAQ. V dropped 1 base and J dropped 8 bases, with 12 bases sitting between them. CDR3 nucleotide sequence: TGTGCCAGCAGCTTAGGCCCTCAGGGGTATGAGCAGTTCTTC. The encoded protein is CASSLGPQGYEQFF.

The V and J genes are TRBV27 and TRBJ2-5, with 14 bases that match TRBD2. The J segment lost 2 bases and the V segment lost 5 bases, leaving 4 bases of the junction unmatched. The germline V gene encodes CDR1 MNHEY and CDR2 SMNVEV (reference sequence). This CDR3 has 16 amino acids. The CDR3 sequence is CASSPGTSGSQETQYF. CDR3 sequence (DNA): TGTGCCAGCAGTCCCGGGACTAGCGGGAGTCAAGAGACCCAGTACTTC.

V usage is TRBV6-1 and J usage is TRBJ2-1, with 12 bases aligning to TRBD2. The ends lost 1 base at V and 4 bases at J; junction bases unmatched: 2. Germline V lookup: CDR1 MNHNS, CDR2 SASEGT. The CDR3 loop spans 16 amino acids. The CDR3 is CASSEGLAGAYNEQFF. CDR3 sequence (DNA): TGTGCCAGCAGTGAAGGACTAGCGGGAGCTTACAATGAGCAGTTCTTC.

Comments on this clone: This sample includes further DNA sequences coding for the same CDR3. The rearrangement uses TRBV29-1 and TRBJ2-5; D not certain. CDR1 is SQVTM and CDR2 is ANQGSEA in the germline V gene. The CDR3 contains 12 residues. Deletions cut 2 bases from V and 1 base from J, with 5 bases between. The CDR3 DNA reads as TGCAGCGTTGAATCGGCCCAAGAGACCCAGTACTTC. Amino acid sequence: CSVESAQETQYF.